This T cell receptor (beta chain) originates from a study of blood T cell repertoires in COVID-19 (TCRdb year 2020). General notes on the study: Samples covering the acute and convalescent phases of COVID-19 were provided by collaborators in the United States, Italy and Spain. The prospective study material was composed of cDNA or gDNA derived from T cells, B-cell-depleted T cells, or PBMCs. The dataset comprised deeply sampled blood TCRbeta repertoires from subjects exposed to, actively infected with, or recovered from COVID-19. A freely available public database, intended as a resource for researchers studying the immune response to SARS-CoV-2, is where the repertoires were released. Samples came from the ongoing ImmuneRACE study (first 160 participants) plus 1,254 subjects from 6 global collaborators. Nearly every sample came with metadata listing a de-identified subject ID, COVID-19 status, age in years and sex. Where HLA class I and class II types were available, the types were taken from metadata supplied by the sample provider, not from assay-based typing.

Including the terminal cysteine and phenylalanine, the CDR3 comprises 15 residues. Only the CDR3 region is kept as DNA, spanning 45 bases read in frame from base 1. CDR1 is given as GTSNPN and CDR2 as SVGIG, both from the germline V gene (reference sequence). Trimmed from V: 1 base; trimmed from J: 3 bases; junction bases lacking a gene match: 6. Samples from volunteer blood donors who had recovered from COVID-19 were contributed by a second Seattle source. Collaborating institutions collected whole blood in K2EDTA tubes following their own protocols. For TCRbeta analysis, collaborators shipped samples in one of three forms: frozen whole blood, isolated PBMCs, or DNA extracted from either of those sample types. This clone has a single count. This clone's antigen is unknown. No qualities accompany the bases; no much larger clone lies one base away. Study-wide conclusions, independent of this receptor: The quantity of clinical and demographic metadata differed by source and by participant and was supplied without curation.

The immunoSEQ Assay, a bias-controlled multiplex PCR, was used to amplify TCRbeta CDR3 regions from genomic DNA. The original pipeline was this. Within the assay, amplification of reference gene primers was used to estimate how many nucleated cells each sample contained. To quantify the absolute abundance of each unique TCRbeta CDR3 rearrangement, sequence reads were collapsed and filtered. Productive Simpson clonality was computed per sample as the square root of Simpson's diversity index over productive rearrangements. Here the immuneACCESS table is served through TCRdb, limited to in-frame sequences with V and J called. Missing clones are a known gap in these copies; in checked studies unresolved V genes cover under half, and the rest lacks a known reason. V, J and clone size derive from that table, while D and trimming were established from the DNA sequence. In this sample the table shows about 280,000 clones, about four fifths of which occur a single time. The top ten clonotypes cover 7.5% to 10% of the sample.

This clonotype originated in a woman between 45 and 60 years old who had recovered from COVID-19. This chain is built from TRBV30 and TRBJ2-1; 7 central nucleotides agree with TRBD1. The sample was peripheral blood. CDR3 protein: CAWSGDSRFYNEQFF. DNA sequence: TGTGCCTGGAGTGGGGACAGTCGATTCTACAATGAGCAGTTCTTC.